A single sample is the source of the 25 T cell receptor beta chains below, sequenced in a study of T cells in localized non-small cell lung cancer. The method was immunoSEQ multiplex PCR; TCRdb's version includes in-frame clones alone and lacks a portion of them. The table records about 3,200 clones, 24% of them present only once. The sequencing used lung tumor tissue, collected before any cancer treatment. Receptors were obtained from a man aged 40-75 years with stage I lung adenocarcinoma.

The CDR3 is CASSLTGTGAANEKLFF. DNA of the CDR3: TGTGCCAGCAGCTTAACCGGGACAGGGGCAGCTAATGAAAAACTGTTTTTT. The V call is TRBV11-3, the J call TRBJ1-4; TRBD1 aligns across 10 bases. V lost 2 bases to trimming and J lost 3 bases; unmatched junction nucleotides: 6. The germline V gene has CDR1 SGHNT and CDR2 YENEEA. The CDR3 runs 17 residues. Full variable domain (remainder filled in from reference TRBV11-3 and TRBJ1-4): EAGVVQSPRYKIIEKKQPVAFWCNPISGHNTLYWYLQNLGQGPELLIRYENEEAVDDSQLPKDRFSAERLKGVDSTLKIQPAELGDSAVYLCASSLTGTGAANEKLFFGSGTQLSVL.

The chain uses TRBV29-1 and TRBJ1-1, with a tentative D call TRBD1 (6 bases). CDR1 is SQVTM, CDR2 ANQGSEA, per germline. V was trimmed by 8 bases and J by 1 base, leaving 11 bases between them. The CDR3 contains 12 residues. The CDR3 DNA sequence: TGCAGCACGGGGGCGAGGAACACTGAAGCTTTCTTT. Translated, it gives CSTGARNTEAFF.

This clone is medium-sized (0.01 to 0.1%) by share. The chain joins TRBV4-1 to TRBJ2-7; D is perhaps TRBD2 (6 bases). V shed 1 base and J shed 0 bases, with 22 bases lying between them. Germline values: CDR1 MGHRA, CDR2 YSYEKL. This CDR3 is built from 19 residues. CDR3 DNA sequence: TGCGCCAGCAGCCAAGTTGATCCGGTTCGTGTGGGGGGCTCCTACGAGCAGTACTTC. Residues: CASSQVDPVRVGGSYEQYF.

This clone was counted many times. The chain employs TRBV6-8 and TRBJ2-3; no reliable D call. V was clipped by 7 bases and J by 2 bases, with 10 bases between them. The CDR3 consists of 13 residues. Per the germline V gene, CDR1 is MNHGY and CDR2 is SAAAGT. The CDR3 sequence: CASTVFYTDTQYF. The DNA of the CDR3 is TGTGCCAGCACAGTCTTCTACACAGATACGCAGTATTTT.

This clone was picked up a small number of times. This CDR3 reads CASRGGGDSTDTQYF. The CDR3 nucleotides read TGTGCCAGCAGGGGGGGAGGGGACAGCACAGATACGCAGTATTTT. The rearrangement joins TRBV6-8 to TRBJ2-3, with 7 bases identical to TRBD2. Trimming took 6 bases from V and 0 from J; bases not matched to a gene: 6. Germline V lookup: CDR1 MNHGY, CDR2 SAAAGT. The length of the CDR3 is 15 residues.

CDR3 DNA sequence: TGTGCCAGCCGGGGCGGGGGGGCTATCTACGAGCAGTACTTC. This translates into CASRGGGAIYEQYF. V and J are TRBV6-8 and TRBJ2-7; 9 bases line up with TRBD2. The V gene's germline CDR1 is MNHGY and CDR2 SAAAGT. J lost 3 bases, V lost 8 bases, and 8 bases had no gene match. There are 14 residues in the CDR3.

This chain uses TRBV14 with TRBJ2-2, with 10 bases that match TRBD2. V lost 1 base, J lost 1 base, and 3 bases stayed unmatched. Germline V CDR1 and CDR2: SGHDN, FVKESK. There are 17 residues in the CDR3. This chain's CDR3 is CASSQVRLAGNTGELFF. The DNA for the CDR3 is TGTGCCAGCAGCCAAGTTCGACTAGCGGGGAACACCGGGGAGCTGTTTTTT.

V usage is TRBV25-1 and J usage is TRBJ2-3; 13 positions agree with TRBD2. Germline V lookup: CDR1 MGHDK, CDR2 SYGVNS. Losses at the gene ends were 4 bases for V and 3 bases for J; bases not matched to a gene: 4. The CDR3 is 16 residues long. CDR3 loop: CASSALTSGGTDTQYF. CDR3 nucleotides: TGTGCCAGCAGTGCCTTGACTAGCGGGGGGACAGATACGCAGTATTTT.

This clone is labeled as large (0.1 to 1%). The chain has TRBV15 and TRBJ1-1; TRBD1 agrees at 7 bases. This CDR3 comprises 14 residues. V trimming: 5 bases; J trimming: 0 bases; junction bases outside the gene matches: 3. In germline, CDR1 is LNHNV, CDR2 YYDKDF (reference sequence). The CDR3 region has the DNA TGTGCCACCAGCCCACAGGGGTTGAACACTGAAGCTTTCTTT. It specifies CATSPQGLNTEAFF.

This clone is labeled large (0.1 to 1%). The CDR3 nucleotides read TGTGCCAGCAGCCCCTCCCGGACAGGCTACAATGAGCAGTTCTTC. Translating gives CASSPSRTGYNEQFF. The genes are TRBV11-3 and TRBJ2-1; 7 bases are shared with TRBD1. The V and J ends lost 5 bases and 3 bases, in that order; junction bases with no gene match: 7. This CDR3 is 15 amino acids long. Germline CDR1 reads SGHNT; CDR2 reads YENEEA.

This clone was observed many times. The chain uses TRBV11-3 and TRBJ2-4; TRBD2 is a possible D gene (5 bases). V lost 2 bases and J lost 0, with 5 bases in between. The CDR3 sequence is 14 residues long. Germline V lookup: CDR1 SGHNT, CDR2 YENEEA. CDR3 nucleotide sequence: TGTGCCAGCAGCTTACGGGGAGCCAAAAACATTCAGTACTTC. It yields the protein CASSLRGAKNIQYF. The full variable domain, rest sourced from reference TRBV11-3 and TRBJ2-4, is EAGVVQSPRYKIIEKKQPVAFWCNPISGHNTLYWYLQNLGQGPELLIRYENEEAVDDSQLPKDRFSAERLKGVDSTLKIQPAELGDSAVYLCASSLRGAKNIQYFGAGTRLSVL.

This clone was recorded a few times. V is TRBV6-8 and J is TRBJ2-3; 10 nucleotides align to TRBD2. Trimming cost V 5 bases and J 8 bases; bases outside gene matches: 10. Germline V gene sequence: CDR1 MNHGY, CDR2 SAAAGT. CDR3 size: 15 residues. CDR3 sequence (DNA): TGTGCCAGCAGTCCCGGGACTAGCGATCTCATTACGCAGTATTTT. This codes for CASSPGTSDLITQYF.

CDR3 amino acids: CASRGPLNTEAFF. In DNA form, the CDR3 reads TGTGCCAGCAGGGGGCCCTTGAACACTGAAGCTTTCTTT. This rearrangement joins TRBV28 to TRBJ1-1, with D maybe TRBD1 (5 bases). CDR1 is MDHEN, CDR2 SYDVKM, per germline. The CDR3 extends over 13 amino acids. V was pared by 6 bases and J by 0 bases, with 8 bases between.

The gene calls are TRBV6-8 and TRBJ1-2; 12 bases line up with TRBD1. Germline loops: CDR1 MNHGY, CDR2 SAAAGT. Unmatched junction bases numbered 19, after V lost 7 bases and J lost 7 bases. The CDR3 is 18 amino acids. This chain's CDR3 is CASTPAPGQGASSGGYTF. DNA for the CDR3: TGTGCCAGCACTCCCGCCCCGGGACAGGGGGCGAGTAGTGGTGGCTACACCTTC.

The chain recombines TRBV28 with TRBJ2-5; D call uncertain. CDR3 length: 14 residues. Trimming stripped 1 base from V and 5 bases from J, with 11 bases between. CDR1 and CDR2 (germline): MDHEN, SYDVKM. The CDR3 sequence is CASSLSAAQETQYF. The DNA for the CDR3 is TGTGCCAGCAGTTTATCCGCCGCCCAGGAGACCCAGTACTTC.

This clone was observed a handful of times. This chain joins TRBV6-8 and TRBJ2-7; 9 nucleotides align to TRBD1. The CDR3 sequence is 14 residues long. V was pared by 6 bases and J by 2 bases, with 5 bases of the junction left unmatched. CDR1 and CDR2 from the germline V gene are MNHGY and SAAAGT. The CDR3 DNA follows: TGTGCCAGCAGACCGGGACAGGGCGCCTACGAGCAGTACTTC. Protein: CASRPGQGAYEQYF.

This clone was seen only once. The J gene is TRBJ2-1, the V gene TRBV19; 15 bases are a match to TRBD2. The CDR3 has 14 residues. V lost 6 bases, J lost 10 bases, and 4 bases stayed unmatched. Per the germline V gene, CDR1 is LNHDA and CDR2 is SQIVND (reference sequence). The CDR3 reads CASRRTSGRAEQFF. In DNA, the CDR3 is TGTGCCAGTAGACGGACTAGCGGGAGGGCCGAGCAGTTCTTC.

The table lists this clone with a few counts. The CDR3 DNA reads as TGTGCCTGGAGTGTGCGAGATGAAGCTGAAGCTTTCTTT. Protein: CAWSVRDEAEAFF. The rearrangement joins TRBV30 to TRBJ1-1; D call uncertain. The CDR3 loop spans 13 amino acids. Germline lookup yields CDR1 GTSNPN and CDR2 SVGIG (reference sequence). V lost 0 bases, J lost 6 bases, and 11 bases lay in between.

This sequence joins TRBV2 and TRBJ2-1; the match to TRBD2 covers 13 bases. V gave up 8 bases and J gave up 8 bases; unmatched junction bases: 9. The germline V gene has CDR1 SNHLY and CDR2 FYNNEI. The CDR3 contains 15 residues. The CDR3, as DNA: TGTGCCAGCTCGTCAGAGACTAGCGGGGGGTATGAGCAGTTCTTC. Residues: CASSSETSGGYEQFF.

This clone has only a few counts. The chain is built from TRBV6-8 and TRBJ1-1, with D maybe TRBD1 (6 bases). Germline-derived CDR1 and CDR2 are MNHGY and SAAAGT. The CDR3 has 15 residues. The V gene lost 9 bases and the J gene lost 0 bases, with 17 bases spanning the gap. The CDR3 DNA reads TGTGCCAGTGAACCGGACAGCAATCTGAACACTGAAGCTTTCTTT. Amino acids: CASEPDSNLNTEAFF.

By proportion, this clone is medium-sized. The sample holds other DNA sequences that translate to the same CDR3. This chain joins TRBV6-8 and TRBJ1-1, with 7 bases fitting TRBD1. The CDR3 is made up of 15 amino acids. Germline-derived CDR1 and CDR2 are MNHGY and SAAAGT. With V trimmed by 3 bases and J by 3 bases, 7 bases remained unmatched. The CDR3 coding sequence is TGTGCCAGCAGTTATAGTCCAGGGGGGGACACTGAAGCTTTCTTT. It yields the protein CASSYSPGGDTEAFF.

The chain carries TRBV11-3 and TRBJ2-3, with 12 bases that match TRBD2. The ends lost 5 bases at V and 5 bases at J; junction bases unmatched: 11. CDR1 and CDR2 (germline): SGHNT, YENEEA. The CDR3 totals 17 residues. The chain's CDR3 is CASSLLAGGLSEDTQYF. As DNA, the CDR3 is TGTGCCAGCAGCCTTCTAGCGGGGGGGCTTTCTGAAGATACGCAGTATTTT.

This clone was counted many times. The chain couples TRBV9 to TRBJ2-5; D ambiguous. The CDR3 loop spans 16 amino acids. The V end lost 3 bases, the J end lost 3 bases, and 18 bases lay between the germline ends. Germline assignment: CDR1 SGDLS and CDR2 YYNGEE. The CDR3 loop reads CASSGRTEHIEETQYF. DNA of the CDR3: TGTGCCAGCAGCGGGCGGACCGAACATATTGAAGAGACCCAGTACTTC.

The rearrangement links TRBV15 to TRBJ1-1; weak D call: TRBD1 (5 bases). The germline V gene has CDR1 LNHNV and CDR2 YYDKDF (reference sequence). V was clipped by 1 base and J by 4 bases, with 10 bases between them. There are 14 residues in the CDR3. The CDR3 sequence: CATSRGGSLTEAFF. The CDR3 DNA sequence: TGTGCCACCAGCAGAGGGGGGAGCCTCACTGAAGCTTTCTTT.

This clone was recorded once. V and J are TRBV19 and TRBJ2-3; 7 bases agree with TRBD2. Germline V CDR1 and CDR2: LNHDA, SQIVND (reference sequence). The CDR3 is 16 residues long. Trimming took 5 bases from V and 4 from J; bases not matched to a gene: 12. The CDR3 DNA reads as TGTGCCAGTAGTCTGAGGGCTAGCGGTGTCTCAGATACGCAGTATTTT. Translating gives CASSLRASGVSDTQYF.